This T cell receptor (beta chain) appears in the sequencing data of a study of T cell responses to AZD1222 COVID-19 vaccine. Looking at the study overall: It was second doses at about 4 or about 12 weeks that were pooled. Whole-study results and caveats: Spike-specific TCR breadth and depth rose after two AZD1222 doses. Sampling that yielded the repertoires occurred only after the peak T cell response. Baseline seropositives among AZD1222 recipients totaled only six or seven.

In regard to this clone: Its antigen is still unknown.

Data came from immunoSEQ multiplex PCR; TCRdb stores just in-frame clones and leaves some out. The repertoire includes some 90,000 clones, about 87% of them detected once, and roughly 16% sits in the top ten. This CDR3 contains 15 residues. The sequencing used peripheral blood, collected on day 0 of AZD1222 vaccination. J is TRBJ1-5 and V is TRBV21-1; the DNA was not compared with TRBD1, the D call given in the table. TRBV21-1 counts as a pseudogene. The TCR was taken from an adult in good health. The CDR3 nucleotides read TGTGCCAGCAGAGAAACAGGGGATAGCAATCAGCCCCAGCATTTT. Translating gives CASRETGDSNQPQHF.